By sample fraction, the clone carrying this TCR beta chain is large (0.1 to 1%). Its cognate antigen is unknown. The hepatocellular carcinoma nodule was sampled at distinct, geographically separated regions. Before surgical resection, these early-stage hepatocellular carcinoma patients received no treatment. The data were obtained in a study of intratumoral heterogeneity in liver cancer. Study summary: Patients were mostly male, median age about 57 years. Regarding the study as a whole: Overall T cell clonality did not differ significantly between tumor regions in either sequenced patient. Significantly more unique clonal expansions occurred in tumor region a than b.

This CDR3 contains 17 residues. Germline CDR1 is MNHNS and CDR2 is SASEGT. V was pared by 0 bases and J by 5 bases, with 19 bases between. Some clones are missing from TCRdb's copy, which holds only in-frame ones; the method was immunoSEQ multiplex PCR. The repertoire includes 5,500 to 7,000 clones, 71% of them detected once, and about 39% sits in the top ten. This sample comprised tumor tissue, obtained before any cancer treatment. This sequence was found in a woman aged 70 to 79 with hepatocellular carcinoma. The chain is built from TRBV6-1 and TRBJ2-5; a possible D gene is TRBD1 (6 bases). The chain's CDR3 is CASSEAQRQGILETQYF. The CDR3 bases are TGTGCCAGCAGTGAAGCGCAACGGCAGGGGATTTTGGAGACCCAGTACTTC.